This note documents a single T cell receptor beta chain sequence. TCRdb independently ran MiXCR on the reads; one entry per CDR3 protein. The table records about 100,000 distinct CDR3 sequences, around a third of them present only once. The sample belongs to a study of type 1 regulatory T cells. Study-wide context: This in vitro CD4 product, T-allo10, is enriched for Tr1 cells and alloantigen-specific.

V gave up 3 bases and J gave up 4 bases, with 13 bases separating them. The length of the CDR3 is 14 residues. Germline V gene data show CDR1 as SGHVS and CDR2 as FQNEAQ. The chain employs TRBV7-8 and TRBJ2-7; D is uncertain. Sequencing used CD4+ T cells, either the whole sample or a sorted fraction (not recorded which). This TCR derives from a human donor in good health. As DNA, the CDR3 is TGTGCCAGCAGCTTCCGCCGGGCTGGTTACGAGCAGTACTTC. Amino acid sequence: CASSFRRAGYEQYF.